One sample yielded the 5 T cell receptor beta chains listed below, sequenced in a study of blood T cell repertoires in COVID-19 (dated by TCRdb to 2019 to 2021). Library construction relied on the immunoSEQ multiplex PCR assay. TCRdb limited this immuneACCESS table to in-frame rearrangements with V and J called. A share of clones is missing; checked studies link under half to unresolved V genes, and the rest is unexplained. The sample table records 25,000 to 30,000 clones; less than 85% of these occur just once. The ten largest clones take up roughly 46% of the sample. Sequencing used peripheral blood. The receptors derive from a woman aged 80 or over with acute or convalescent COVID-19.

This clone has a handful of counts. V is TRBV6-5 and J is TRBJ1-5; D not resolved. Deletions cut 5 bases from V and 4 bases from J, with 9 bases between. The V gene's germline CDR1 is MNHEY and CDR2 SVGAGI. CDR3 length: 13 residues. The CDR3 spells CASSPTGNQPQHF. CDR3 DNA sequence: TGTGCCAGCAGTCCGACGGGTAATCAGCCCCAGCATTTT.

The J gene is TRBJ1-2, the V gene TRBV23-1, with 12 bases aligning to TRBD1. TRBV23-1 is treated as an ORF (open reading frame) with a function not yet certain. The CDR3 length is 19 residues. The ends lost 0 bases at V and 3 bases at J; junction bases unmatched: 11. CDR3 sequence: CASSQSRGDRGRQDYGYTF. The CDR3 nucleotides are TGCGCCAGCAGTCAATCGAGGGGGGACAGGGGGCGGCAAGACTATGGCTACACCTTC.

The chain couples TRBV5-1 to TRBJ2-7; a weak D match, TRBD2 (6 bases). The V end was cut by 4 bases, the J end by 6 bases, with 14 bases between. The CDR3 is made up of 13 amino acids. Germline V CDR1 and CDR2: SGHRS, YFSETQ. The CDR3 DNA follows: TGCGCCAGCAGCGGGAGTCGGGGGAGCGAGCAGTACTTC. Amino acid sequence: CASSGSRGSEQYF.

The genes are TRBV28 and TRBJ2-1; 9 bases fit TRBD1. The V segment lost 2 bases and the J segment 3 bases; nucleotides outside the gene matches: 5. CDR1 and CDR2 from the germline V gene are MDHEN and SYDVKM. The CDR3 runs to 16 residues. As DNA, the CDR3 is TGTGCCAGCAGTTTAGCCTCGGGACAGGGCTACAATGAGCAGTTCTTC. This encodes CASSLASGQGYNEQFF.

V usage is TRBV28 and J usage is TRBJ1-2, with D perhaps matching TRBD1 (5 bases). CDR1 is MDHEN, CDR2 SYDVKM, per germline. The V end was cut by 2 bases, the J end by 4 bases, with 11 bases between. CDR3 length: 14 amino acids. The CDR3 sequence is CASSLPTDLYGYTF. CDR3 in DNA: TGTGCCAGCAGTTTACCGACAGACCTCTATGGCTACACCTTC.